This T cell receptor beta chain is from a study of blood T cells in healthy people across ages. Per germline, CDR1 LGHDT and CDR2 YNNKEL (reference sequence). This CDR3 region has 15 residues. Unmatched junction bases numbered 8, after V lost 4 bases and J lost 3 bases. Whole-study results and caveats: Fewer expanded clones and more diversity marked long-lived versus aged donors.

A second about 6 to 11 cycle PCR used barcoded and J-beta primers. Researchers report that a template-switch adaptor with 12 random nucleotides tagged each cDNA molecule. MiXCR was run by TCRdb on the 5' RACE reads, yielding one entry per CDR3 protein. Altogether 450,000 to 700,000 distinct CDR3 sequences are present, 27% being singletons, with the ten largest covering roughly 18%. With respect to this clonotype: Its antigen is not known.

The chain links TRBV3-1 to TRBJ2-5; 7 bases fit TRBD1. The sequence was obtained from a woman in her 70s in good health. The material sequenced was blood. CDR3 DNA sequence: TGTGCCAGCAGCCTACCCGGGACAGAAGAAGAGACCCAGTACTTC. This codes for CASSLPGTEEETQYF.